The 8 T cell receptor beta chains listed next were all sequenced from one sample in a study of PD-1 blockade in mismatch repair-deficient tumors. Only in-frame clones appear in the TCRdb table, and some are missing; sequencing was by immunoSEQ multiplex PCR. There are about 24,000 clones in the sample; over 80% occur only once, and 20% to 25% lies in the top ten. This material consisted of peripheral blood, taken 12 weeks after starting pembrolizumab. Receptor source: an adult with mismatch repair-deficient cancer.

The chain has TRBV5-6 and TRBJ2-5, with 9 bases aligning to TRBD1. Germline V CDR1 and CDR2: SGHDT, YYEEEE. V lost 4 bases, J lost 4 bases, and 11 bases stayed unmatched. The CDR3 runs to 16 residues. The CDR3 DNA reads as TGTGCCAGCAGCCTCTTAGGGACAGGGTCTGGAGAGACCCAGTACTTC. This translates into CASSLLGTGSGETQYF.

The chain links TRBV30 to TRBJ2-7, with a tentative D call TRBD1 (6 bases). Germline assignment: CDR1 GTSNPN and CDR2 SVGIG (reference sequence). Trimming left V 4 bases short and J 2 bases short, with 12 bases between. The CDR3 spans 13 residues. The CDR3 here is CAWITGPPYEQYF. In nucleotides, the CDR3 is TGTGCCTGGATTACAGGGCCCCCCTACGAGCAGTACTTC.

The rearrangement joins TRBV11-2 to TRBJ2-7; D is unresolved. Germline V gene lookup returns CDR1 SGHAT and CDR2 FQNNGV. The germline V and J ends were trimmed by 5 bases and 0 bases, with 14 bases remaining between them. This CDR3 has 15 residues. The CDR3 bases are TGTGCCAGCAGCATGGACGTTTACCTCTCCTACGAGCAGTACTTC. Protein sequence: CASSMDVYLSYEQYF.

The chain is built from TRBV4-2 and TRBJ2-1; maybe TRBD1 (6 bases). This CDR3 has 16 residues. Germline CDR1 and CDR2: LGHNA and YNFKEQ. The ends were cut back, 1 base at V and 8 bases at J, with 18 bases in the middle. Here the CDR3 DNA reads TGTGCCAGCAGCCAAGGACAGGACGGGTCTACGGATGAGCAGTTCTTC. It codes for CASSQGQDGSTDEQFF.

J is TRBJ2-1 and V is TRBV4-2; D not resolved. The ends were cut back, 0 bases at V and 5 bases at J, with 5 bases in the middle. This CDR3 is built from 13 residues. CDR1 is LGHNA and CDR2 is YNFKEQ in the germline V gene. DNA of the CDR3: TGTGCCAGCAGCCAAGATATTAACAATGAGCAGTTCTTC. This translates into CASSQDINNEQFF.

The chain links TRBV4-3 to TRBJ2-2, with 7 bases aligning to TRBD2. The V and J ends lost 1 base and 3 bases, in that order; junction bases with no gene match: 11. The CDR3 length is 18 residues. Germline CDR1 is LGHNA and CDR2 is YSLEER. CDR3 in DNA: TGCGCCAGCAGCCAAGGAAGGAGCGGGAAGGCGCACACCGGGGAGCTGTTTTTT. This sequence encodes CASSQGRSGKAHTGELFF.

The chain has TRBV18 and TRBJ2-5; possibly TRBD1 for D (5 bases). The germline CDR1 and CDR2 sequences are KGHSH and LQKENI. Between the trimmed V and J ends, which lost 3 bases and 2 bases, there was a span of 13 bases. This CDR3 spans 15 amino acids. In nucleotides, the CDR3 is TGTGCCAGCTCACCGGGGCTCAGGGTACAAGAGACCCAGTACTTC. This translates into CASSPGLRVQETQYF.

V and J are TRBV9 and TRBJ2-1, with D tentatively TRBD2 (6 bases). V was pared by 3 bases and J by 5 bases, with 24 bases between. Germline V gene data show CDR1 as SGDLS and CDR2 as YYNGEE. The CDR3 consists of 18 residues. The CDR3 reads CASSAAPHWRAGNNEQFF. The CDR3 DNA reads as TGTGCCAGCAGCGCCGCCCCCCATTGGAGGGCCGGAAACAATGAGCAGTTCTTC.